Listed below are T cell receptor beta chains from one sample, sequenced in a study of PD-L1 blockade in urothelial cancer. Method: immunoSEQ multiplex PCR; TCRdb's copy keeps in-frame clones and lacks some. The sample has about 86,000 clones; over 75% are singletons. The input for sequencing was PBMCs, taken around atezolizumab (anti-PD-L1) treatment. The receptors originated from a man between 60 and 75 years old with urothelial cancer. Each CDR3 is given with its conserved first and last residue. D genes are given only for firm matches. The size of a clone is reported for some rows only, either as once, few or many, or as a class for expanded clones.

-,TRBJ2-7,-,TRBV5-4,TGTGCCAGCAGCTTGTTGTCGGAGGACTACGAGCAGTACTTC,CASSLLSEDYEQYF
TRBD1,TRBJ2-7,-,TRBV18,TGTGCCAGCTCACCACAGGGGGCGAACGCTATGTACGAGCAGTACTTC,CASSPQGANAMYEQYF
TRBD2,TRBJ2-1,once,TRBV7-3,TGTGCCAGCAGCCCGGCCGGGACTAGCGGCAATGAGCAGTTCTTC,CASSPAGTSGNEQFF
-,TRBJ2-7,-,TRBV11-3,TGTGCTACGGGCAGGGGAAGGTACGAGCAGTACTTC,CATGRGRYEQYF
TRBD2,TRBJ2-5,-,TRBV4-1,TGCGCCAGCAGCCAAGATGGACTAGCGGGGCCCCAAGAGACCCAGTACTTC,CASSQDGLAGPQETQYF
-,TRBJ1-2,-,TRBV6-1,TGTGCCGGTTACAGGGCCTCCTATGGCTACACCTTC,CAGYRASYGYTF
-,TRBJ1-2,-,TRBV2,TGTGCCAGCAGTGAAGCGTCGGTCTTCGGTCACGGCTACACCTTC,CASSEASVFGHGYTF
TRBD2,TRBJ2-5,once,TRBV7-2,TGTGCCAGCAGCAAAACGGGACTAGCCCGAGAGACCCAGTACTTC,CASSKTGLARETQYF
TRBD2,TRBJ2-5,-,TRBV19,TGTGCCAGTGGTTCTAGCGGGGGGGACGGGACCCAGTACTTC,CASGSSGGDGTQYF
TRBD2,TRBJ2-2,once,TRBV5-1,TGCGCCAGCAGCTTGGCCGGGACTAGCGGTTTCACCGGGGAGCTGTTTTTT,CASSLAGTSGFTGELFF
TRBD2,TRBJ2-7,-,TRBV10-3,TGTGCCATCAGCGGACTAGCGGGAGCCCAGTACTTC,CAISGLAGAQYF
TRBD1,TRBJ2-3,-,TRBV4-1,TGCGCCAGCGGGACAGGGAGGGCCACAGATACGCAGTATTTT,CASGTGRATDTQYF
TRBD2,TRBJ2-2,-,TRBV7-8,TGTGCCAGCGAGCGGGAGCGCGGCACCGGGGAGCTGTTTTTT,CASERERGTGELFF
TRBD2,TRBJ2-3,-,TRBV11-2,TGTGCCAGCAGCTTCAGACTAGCGGGAGGGATCACAGATACGCAGTATTTT,CASSFRLAGGITDTQYF
TRBD2,TRBJ2-7,-,TRBV4-3,TGCGCCAGCAGCCAAGAACTAGCGCTCTCCTACGAGCAGTACTTC,CASSQELALSYEQYF
TRBD1,TRBJ1-5,-,TRBV4-2,TGTGCCAGCAGCCAACCCGGACAGGGCGAAGCCCAGCCCCAGCATTTT,CASSQPGQGEAQPQHF
TRBD2,TRBJ2-1,-,TRBV5-6,TGTGCCAGCAGCTTGGCCTGGGGGGGGGAGTTCTTC,CASSLAWGGEFF
TRBD1,TRBJ2-7,few,TRBV6-1,TGTGCCAGCAGCGTAACCGGGACAGGGTTCGAGCAGTACTTC,CASSVTGTGFEQYF
-,TRBJ1-1,once,TRBV19,TGTGCCAGTAGTACCCAGGCGAACACTGAAGCTTTCTTT,CASSTQANTEAFF
-,TRBJ2-1,-,TRBV5-1,TGCGCCAGCAGCCCACCCGGACAGACAAATGAGCAGTTCTTC,CASSPPGQTNEQFF
TRBD1,TRBJ1-2,once,TRBV7-3,TGTGCCAGCAGCTGGGGTCGACAGGGGAGCTATGGCTACACCTTC,CASSWGRQGSYGYTF
-,TRBJ1-5,few,TRBV7-8,TGTGCCAGCGAACTTGGCGAGGGACAGCCCCAGCATTTT,CASELGEGQPQHF
TRBD1,TRBJ2-3,few,TRBV2,TGTGCCAGCAGTCAGAACTCCTACAGGGGGGTAAGCACAGATACGCAGTATTTT,CASSQNSYRGVSTDTQYF
TRBD1,TRBJ2-3,-,TRBV5-1,TGCGCCAGCAGCTTAAGGACAGGTAATCGGTATTTT,CASSLRTGNRYF
-,TRBJ1-2,once,TRBV6-5,TGTGCCAGCAGCCCTACAGGGATCGATGGCTACACCTTC,CASSPTGIDGYTF
TRBD1,TRBJ2-7,once,TRBV5-1,TGCGCCAGCAGCTCCTCCCTGGACAGGGGAGGGGGTGAGCAGTACTTC,CASSSSLDRGGGEQYF
-,TRBJ1-1,-,TRBV5-1,TGCGCCAGCAGTCAGGCAGCGAACACTGAAGCTTTCTTT,CASSQAANTEAFF
TRBD1,TRBJ1-1,-,TRBV5-1,TGCGCCAGCAGCTTGGCAGGACAGGGGGCGAACACTGAAGCTTTCTTT,CASSLAGQGANTEAFF
-,TRBJ1-5,-,TRBV7-9,TGTGCCAGCAGCTTAGTCGGGAGCAATCAGCCCCAGCATTTT,CASSLVGSNQPQHF
-,TRBJ1-1,-,TRBV18,TGTGCCAGCTCACCCAACCAGGGGCTGAACACTGAAGCTTTCTTT,CASSPNQGLNTEAFF
-,TRBJ1-2,-,TRBV6-6,TGTGCCAGCAGTTTCTCGGGCCTCAGGCCTCTTCATGGCTACACCTTC,CASSFSGLRPLHGYTF
-,TRBJ2-7,-,TRBV28,TGTGCCAGCAGTTCGACAGGTCCCTCCTACGAGCAGTACTTC,CASSSTGPSYEQYF
TRBD1,TRBJ1-2,-,TRBV7-6,TGTGCCAGCAGCGAGGGACAGGGGGCACTCTATGGCTACACCTTC,CASSEGQGALYGYTF
TRBD1,TRBJ2-3,-,TRBV5-1,TGCGCCAGCAGCTTGGAGGGCGGACAGGGCGGCACAGATACGCAGTATTTT,CASSLEGGQGGTDTQYF
-,TRBJ1-1,-,TRBV4-3,TGCGCCAGCAGCCAAACAAAATGGCCCGAAACTGAAGCTTTCTTT,CASSQTKWPETEAFF
-,TRBJ1-6,-,TRBV7-9,TGTGCCAGCAGCTATGGGGTACAGGGTCGATCACCCCTCCACTTT,CASSYGVQGRSPLHF
TRBD2,TRBJ2-1,-,TRBV4-1,TGCGCCAGCAGCCAAGATGGCGGGAGACACAATGAGCAGTTCTTC,CASSQDGGRHNEQFF
TRBD2,TRBJ2-1,-,TRBV29-1,TGCAGCCTCGGACTAGCCGATTTCCGGCAGTTCTTC,CSLGLADFRQFF
TRBD2,TRBJ2-3,once,TRBV9,TGTGCCAGCAGCGTAGACCGGGGGGGCAGTACAGATACGCAGTATTTT,CASSVDRGGSTDTQYF
-,TRBJ2-1,-,TRBV7-9,TGTGCCAGCAGCTCCAGGGGATGGACCTACAATGAGCAGTTCTTC,CASSSRGWTYNEQFF
-,TRBJ2-5,-,TRBV6-1,TGTGCCAGCAGTGAATTGGCAGGGGGGACCGGGAAGACCCAGTACTTC,CASSELAGGTGKTQYF
TRBD2,TRBJ2-3,-,TRBV9,TGTGCCAGCAGCGTAGCAGCTAGCGGGGCAGGAGATACGCAGTATTTT,CASSVAASGAGDTQYF
-,TRBJ1-1,-,TRBV27,TGTGCCAGCAATAGAGCAGGCAGTATGAACACTGAAGCTTTCTTT,CASNRAGSMNTEAFF
-,TRBJ2-1,-,TRBV7-8,TGTGCCAGCAGCTTGACTTTCATTACCTACAATGAGCAGTTCTTC,CASSLTFITYNEQFF
TRBD1,TRBJ1-2,-,TRBV29-1,TGCAGCGTTGATGGGACAGTTTTTAACTATGGCTACACCTTC,CSVDGTVFNYGYTF
TRBD1,TRBJ1-2,-,TRBV5-6,TGTGCCAGCAGCCTAGGGCAGGGGGCGTACTATGGCTACACCTTC,CASSLGQGAYYGYTF
-,TRBJ1-2,-,TRBV5-1,TGCGCCAGCAGCCGAGGTGGACGGACAGCTAACTATGGCTACACCTTC,CASSRGGRTANYGYTF
TRBD1,TRBJ1-4,-,TRBV19,TGTGCCAGTAGCGCACTCCCTCGGGACAGTAATGAAAAACTGTTTTTT,CASSALPRDSNEKLFF
-,TRBJ2-2,-,TRBV7-8,TGTGCCAGCAGCCGTTCCGGAGTCGGCTCCGGGGAGCTGTTTTTT,CASSRSGVGSGELFF
-,TRBJ2-5,-,TRBV30,TGTGCCTGGGGAGGGGGGGCGGCCCAAGAGACCCAGTACTTC,CAWGGGAAQETQYF
-,TRBJ1-2,-,TRBV2,TGTGCCAGCAGCCGGGAGAGGGGCGGCTCCGGGACCCCCTTATTC,CASSRERGGSGTPLF
TRBD1,TRBJ1-2,-,TRBV11-2,TGTGCCAGCAGCTTAGTTCTACAGGGGGGGGATGGCTACACCTTC,CASSLVLQGGDGYTF
-,TRBJ2-7,-,TRBV11-2,TGTGCCAGCAGCTTCGACATCTTTCTTCCCGAGCAGTACTTC,CASSFDIFLPEQYF
TRBD2,TRBJ2-2,-,TRBV7-6,TGTGCCAGCAGCTTAGCTAGCGGGAGGGCCCGAACCGGGGAGCTGTTTTTT,CASSLASGRARTGELFF